Below, 13 T cell receptor beta chains from the same sample are listed, as sequenced in a study of T cell responses to AZD1222 COVID-19 vaccine. TCRdb's table, derived via immunoSEQ multiplex PCR, lists solely in-frame clones and lacks some. Among roughly 77,000 clones listed, around 90% were seen once. Specimen: peripheral blood, collected on day 0 of MenACWY control vaccination. These receptors were collected from an adult in good health.

This sequence joins TRBV6-4 and TRBJ1-6, with TRBD1 as a possible D gene (5 bases). Germline assignment: CDR1 MRHNA and CDR2 SNTAGT. With 4 bases removed from V and 13 bases from J, the gap between germline ends came to 14 bases. The CDR3 is 13 residues long. The CDR3 reads CASSAGKGTPLHF. The CDR3 DNA is TGTGCCAGCAGTGCCGGGAAGGGGACGCCCCTCCACTTT.

This clone was observed once. The chain combines TRBV7-9 with TRBJ2-2; 13 nucleotides agree with TRBD2. In germline, CDR1 is SEHNR, CDR2 FQNEAQ (reference sequence). The junction had 10 bases not matched to a gene; V was cut back by 4 bases and J by 5 bases. The CDR3 sequence is 18 residues long. In nucleotides, the CDR3 is TGTGCCAGCAGCTCACTAGCGGGAGGGCCGATTGTTACCGGGGAGCTGTTTTTT. Translation: CASSSLAGGPIVTGELFF.

This rearrangement joins TRBV23-1 to TRBJ2-7; 7 positions match TRBD1. TRBV23-1 is classed as an ORF, of uncertain function. V dropped 6 bases and J dropped 5; count of bases not matched to a gene: 10. The CDR3 runs to 14 residues. The CDR3 sequence: CASSKQGRKDEQYF. DNA for the CDR3: TGCGCCAGCAGCAAACAGGGGAGAAAGGACGAGCAGTACTTC.

This rearrangement joins TRBV19 to TRBJ2-1; 10 nucleotides agree with TRBD1. The CDR3 sequence is 14 residues long. CDR1 is LNHDA, CDR2 SQIVND, per germline (reference sequence). With V trimmed by 5 bases and J by 8 bases, 6 bases remained unmatched. The CDR3 reads CASSPGQGWDEQFF. As DNA, the CDR3 is TGTGCCAGTAGTCCGGGACAGGGGTGGGATGAGCAGTTCTTC.

V and J are TRBV9 and TRBJ2-7; 9 positions agree with TRBD1. Germline CDR1 and CDR2: SGDLS and YYNGEE. This CDR3 has 15 amino acids. V lost 0 bases, J lost 4 bases, and 5 bases stayed unmatched. The CDR3 reads CASSVGWDRAYEQYF. CDR3 in DNA: TGTGCCAGCAGCGTAGGCTGGGACAGGGCATACGAGCAGTACTTC.

The chain recombines TRBV28 with TRBJ2-7; 9 bases align to TRBD2. This CDR3 is 13 amino acids long. Unmatched junction bases numbered 6, after V lost 8 bases and J lost 4 bases. Germline V CDR1 and CDR2: MDHEN, SYDVKM. The CDR3 DNA is TGTGCCAGCCACAAGGGACTAGCTTACGAGCAGTACTTC. Translated: CASHKGLAYEQYF.

This clone appeared once. The chain links TRBV6-4 to TRBJ2-3; 8 bases are a match to TRBD2. V shed 0 bases, J shed 5 bases, and the junction held 4 bases outside the gene matches. The germline CDR1 and CDR2 sequences are MRHNA and SNTAGT. CDR3 length: 15 amino acids. CDR3 DNA sequence: TGTGCCAGCAGTGACTCGTTGGCGGGAGGAGATACGCAGTATTTT. Translation gives CASSDSLAGGDTQYF.

CDR3 sequence: CASSFETIGYGYTF. In nucleotides, the CDR3 is TGCGCCAGCAGCTTCGAGACAATCGGTTATGGCTACACCTTC. This sequence joins TRBV5-1 and TRBJ1-2; D unclear. V was pared by 2 bases and J by 5 bases, with 13 bases between. Looked up from germline, CDR1 is SGHRS and CDR2 is YFSETQ. This CDR3 region has 14 residues.

This chain joins TRBV5-1 and TRBJ2-5; weak D call: TRBD1 (6 bases). Germline V gene lookup returns CDR1 SGHRS and CDR2 YFSETQ. The ends were cut back, 4 bases at V and 3 bases at J, with 13 bases in the middle. The CDR3 has 14 residues. CDR3 protein: CASSPGQPEETQYF. The CDR3 nucleotides read TGCGCCAGCAGCCCCGGACAGCCAGAAGAGACCCAGTACTTC.

The V call is TRBV19, the J call TRBJ2-3; TRBD2 is a possible D gene (6 bases). The CDR3 totals 15 residues. Germline V lookup: CDR1 LNHDA, CDR2 SQIVND (reference sequence). V lost 4 bases and J 3 bases, leaving 14 bases between the germline ends. Here the CDR3 DNA reads TGTGCCAGTAGTAAGGGACTTCCTTCGACAGATACGCAGTATTTT. Residues: CASSKGLPSTDTQYF.

Only one count was recorded for this clone. The CDR3 loop is CASSSSRDYQETQYF. Here the CDR3 DNA reads TGTGCCAGCAGCTCCTCCCGGGACTATCAAGAGACCCAGTACTTC. V and J are TRBV11-3 and TRBJ2-5; 7 bases line up with TRBD2. CDR3 length equals 15 residues. Per the germline V gene, CDR1 is SGHNT and CDR2 is YENEEA. V dropped 4 bases and J dropped 2; count of bases not matched to a gene: 7.

This chain joins TRBV24-1 and TRBJ1-2; 7 nucleotides line up with TRBD1. With 4 bases clipped from V and 4 bases from J, the junction kept 2 bases outside the gene matches. The CDR3 runs to 13 residues. Looked up from germline, CDR1 is KGHDR and CDR2 is SFDVKD. The CDR3 DNA reads TGTGCCACCAGTGACAGGACAGGCTATGGCTACACCTTC. Translating it yields CATSDRTGYGYTF.

The rearrangement links TRBV6-5 to TRBJ2-3; no clear D gene. The germline V and J ends were trimmed by 2 bases and 0 bases, with 12 bases remaining between them. The CDR3 extends over 16 amino acids. Germline V gives CDR1 MNHEY, CDR2 SVGAGI. This CDR3 reads CASSYRTFGSTDTQYF. CDR3 coding DNA: TGTGCCAGCAGTTACCGCACCTTCGGGAGCACAGATACGCAGTATTTT.